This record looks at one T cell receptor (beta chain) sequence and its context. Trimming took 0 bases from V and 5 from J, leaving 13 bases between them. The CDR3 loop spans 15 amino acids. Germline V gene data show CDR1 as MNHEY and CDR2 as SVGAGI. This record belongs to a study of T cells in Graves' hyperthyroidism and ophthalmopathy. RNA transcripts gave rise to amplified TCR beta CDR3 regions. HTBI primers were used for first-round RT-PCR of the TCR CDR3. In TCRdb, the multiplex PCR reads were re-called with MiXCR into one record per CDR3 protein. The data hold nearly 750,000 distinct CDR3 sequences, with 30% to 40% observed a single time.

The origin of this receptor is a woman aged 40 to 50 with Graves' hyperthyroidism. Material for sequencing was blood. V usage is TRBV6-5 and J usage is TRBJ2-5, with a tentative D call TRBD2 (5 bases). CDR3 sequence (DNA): TGTGCCAGCAGTTACTCGTTAGGGCGAGGGGAGACCCAGTACTTC. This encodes CASSYSLGRGETQYF.